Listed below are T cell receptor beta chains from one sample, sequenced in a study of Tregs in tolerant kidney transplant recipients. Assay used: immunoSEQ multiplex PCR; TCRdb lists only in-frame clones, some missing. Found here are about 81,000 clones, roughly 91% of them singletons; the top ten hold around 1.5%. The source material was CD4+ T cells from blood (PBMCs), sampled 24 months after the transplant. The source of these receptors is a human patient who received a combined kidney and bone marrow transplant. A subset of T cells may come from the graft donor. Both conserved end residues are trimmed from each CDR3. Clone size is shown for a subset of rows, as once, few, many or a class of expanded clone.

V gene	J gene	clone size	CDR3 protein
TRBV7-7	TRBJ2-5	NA	ASSYLGTEETQY
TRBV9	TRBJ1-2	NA	ASSVEVRGQGIYT
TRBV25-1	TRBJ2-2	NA	ASSESGGWDTGELF
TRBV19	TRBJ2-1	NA	ASSNRGAGNRQF
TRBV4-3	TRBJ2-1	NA	ASSARSGDYNEQF
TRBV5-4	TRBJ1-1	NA	ASSLRMPGDTEAF
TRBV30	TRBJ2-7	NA	AWTQGAYEQY
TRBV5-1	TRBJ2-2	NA	ASSLAVGGRSGELF
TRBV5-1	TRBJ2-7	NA	ASSPGVSYEQY
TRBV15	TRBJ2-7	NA	ATSRVSGSYEQY
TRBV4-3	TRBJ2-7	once	ASSQVRGTGYEQY
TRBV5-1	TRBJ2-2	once	ASSFSLTANTGELF
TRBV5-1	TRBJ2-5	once	ASSLAATSGGAGETQY
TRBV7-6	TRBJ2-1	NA	ASSLGTGYNEQF
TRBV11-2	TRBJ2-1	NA	ASSGGHNEQF
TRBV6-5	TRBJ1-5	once	ASRGTGVGQPQH
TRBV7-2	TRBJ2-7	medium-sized	ASSSGTGQYEQY
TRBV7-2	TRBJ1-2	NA	ASSLGDTRDYT
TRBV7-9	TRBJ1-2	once	ASSPGTYSTNYGYT
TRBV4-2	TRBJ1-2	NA	ASSQGVEFLNYGYT
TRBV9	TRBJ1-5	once	ASSADRDRPQH
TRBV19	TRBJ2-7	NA	ASSITGQLFYEQY
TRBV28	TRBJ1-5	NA	ASSLFKGAGQPQH